The next 13 T cell receptor beta chains were all read from a single sample in a study of beta chain features in type 1 diabetes. For these TCRs, the target antigens are not known. General observations from the study: Patients with Type 1 diabetes showed moderately but significantly shorter TCRB CDR3s in all four CD4+ subsets.

TCRB transcripts that were expressed got sequenced, as all of the isolated RNA had been reverse transcribed. The method was immunoSEQ multiplex PCR; TCRdb's version includes in-frame clones alone and lacks a portion of them. The repertoire holds 600,000 to 700,000 clones, around 15% seen once, with approximately 0.022% in the top ten. Sequenced sample: naive CD4+ T cells from blood. The receptors were sampled from a man younger than 35 with type 1 diabetes.

This clone was counted only a few times. The chain employs TRBV6-5 and TRBJ2-6; D is undetermined. V dropped 5 bases and J dropped 4 bases, with 12 bases sitting between them. Germline V gene data show CDR1 as MNHEY and CDR2 as SVGAGI. The length of the CDR3 is 15 residues. CDR3 loop: CASSKRVAGANVLTF. The CDR3 nucleotides are TGTGCCAGCAGTAAACGGGTTGCCGGGGCCAACGTCCTGACTTTC.

This sequence joins TRBV5-1 and TRBJ2-2; the D gene could be TRBD1 or TRBD2 (6 bases each). V shed 1 base and J shed 2 bases, with 9 bases lying between them. The germline CDR1 and CDR2 sequences are SGHRS and YFSETQ. CDR3 size: 15 residues. In DNA form, the CDR3 reads TGCGCCAGCAGCTTGTCCGGGGGCAACACCGGGGAGCTGTTTTTT. This translates into CASSLSGGNTGELFF.

This rearrangement joins TRBV7-3 to TRBJ2-7, with 9 bases that match TRBD1. Germline CDR1 reads SGHTA; CDR2 reads FQGTGA. This CDR3 spans 14 amino acids. Trimming removed 4 bases from V and 2 bases from J; junction bases left unmatched: 3. The CDR3 DNA sequence: TGTGCCAGCAGCTCCCGACAGGGGGCCTACGAGCAGTACTTC. Its protein product is CASSSRQGAYEQYF.

This sequence joins TRBV29-1 and TRBJ1-2; D not certain. The CDR3 loop spans 14 amino acids. V gave up 7 bases and J gave up 0 bases, with 15 bases separating them. Germline V CDR1 and CDR2: SQVTM, ANQGSEA. Here the CDR3 reads CSDVNRRSNYGYTF. The CDR3 bases are TGCAGCGACGTGAACAGAAGGTCTAACTATGGCTACACCTTC.

Worth noting for this clone: Other DNA sequences in this specimen translate into the identical CDR3. The V and J genes are TRBV30 and TRBJ1-2; D gene unclear. CDR1 is GTSNPN and CDR2 is SVGIG in the germline V gene (reference sequence). Trimming removed 0 bases at V and 3 bases at J, with 8 bases between. This CDR3 contains 13 residues. The CDR3 sequence is CAWSVGGDYGYTF. In DNA, the CDR3 is TGTGCCTGGAGTGTAGGTGGGGACTATGGCTACACCTTC.

This clone was recorded a few times. V gene TRBV19 combines with J gene TRBJ2-5; 11 bases map to TRBD2. Losses at the gene ends were 6 bases for V and 5 bases for J; bases not matched to a gene: 2. Germline CDR1 reads LNHDA; CDR2 reads SQIVND (reference sequence). This CDR3 contains 13 residues. The CDR3 is CASRLAGVETQYF. In nucleotides, the CDR3 is TGTGCCAGTAGACTAGCGGGGGTTGAGACCCAGTACTTC.

This clone was seen a handful of times. This sequence joins TRBV13 and TRBJ2-3; the match to TRBD2 covers 7 bases. Per germline, CDR1 PRHDT and CDR2 FYEKMQ (reference sequence). This CDR3 is 14 amino acids long. V lost 10 bases to trimming and J lost 0 bases; unmatched junction nucleotides: 7. The CDR3 region is CATQAGMSTDTQYF. The CDR3 DNA reads as TGTGCCACCCAAGCGGGGATGAGCACAGATACGCAGTATTTT.

This clone was seen a handful of times. The chain couples TRBV10-3 to TRBJ2-1; no reliable D call. Trimming left V 6 bases short and J 4 bases short, with 10 bases between. Looked up from germline, CDR1 is ENHRY and CDR2 is SYGVKD. CDR3 length: 13 amino acids. The CDR3 sequence: CAIRPGSYNEQFF. In DNA form, the CDR3 reads TGTGCCATCAGGCCGGGCAGTTACAATGAGCAGTTCTTC.

The chain couples TRBV11-2 to TRBJ1-4, with TRBD1 identical over 7 bases. V trimming: 0 bases; J trimming: 14 bases; junction bases outside the gene matches: 6. The germline CDR1 and CDR2 sequences are SGHAT and FQNNGV. This CDR3 comprises 13 residues. The CDR3 is CASSLEEAGGLFF. In DNA form, the CDR3 reads TGTGCCAGCAGCTTAGAAGAAGCAGGGGGGCTGTTTTTT.

V and J are TRBV6-5 and TRBJ1-1, with D maybe TRBD1 (5 bases). V lost 6 bases and J 4 bases, leaving 12 bases between the germline ends. This CDR3 contains 13 residues. Per germline, CDR1 MNHEY and CDR2 SVGAGI. The CDR3 loop reads CASRAGGSTEAFF. Written as DNA, the CDR3 is TGTGCCAGCAGGGCTGGGGGGAGCACTGAAGCTTTCTTT.

This clone was seen a few times. The V call is TRBV27, the J call TRBJ2-1; 8 bases are a match to TRBD2. CDR3 length equals 14 residues. V shed 4 bases and J 10 bases; nucleotides not matched to a gene: 9. Germline CDR1 is MNHEY and CDR2 is SMNVEV (reference sequence). The CDR3 region is CASSYGTRLSEQFF. The CDR3 coding sequence is TGTGCCAGCAGTTACGGGACTAGATTATCGGAGCAGTTCTTC.

V and J are TRBV10-3 and TRBJ1-2, with D unclear. V dropped 8 bases and J dropped 6 bases, with 7 bases sitting between them. Germline V lookup: CDR1 ENHRY, CDR2 SYGVKD. This CDR3 has 10 amino acids. The CDR3 region is CAIQENGYTF. For the CDR3, the DNA is TGTGCCATCCAGGAAAATGGCTACACCTTC.

This chain joins TRBV14 and TRBJ2-5; no reliable D call. The V gene lost 0 bases and the J gene lost 9 bases, with 11 bases spanning the gap. This CDR3 has 13 amino acids. Germline V CDR1 and CDR2: SGHDN, FVKESK. CDR3 loop: CASSQDRLGAQYF. The CDR3 nucleotides are TGTGCCAGCAGCCAAGACCGCCTTGGGGCCCAGTACTTC.